The clone carrying this T cell receptor beta chain was counted once. This entry comes from a study of blood T cell repertoires in COVID-19. Study in general: The United States, Italy and Spain supplied acute and convalescent COVID-19 samples. The analysed material was cDNA or gDNA that came from T cells, B-cell-depleted T cells, or PBMCs.

Authors' analysis steps: Cell counts per sample came from amplifying reference gene primers. Data came from immunoSEQ multiplex PCR; TCRdb stores just in-frame clones and leaves some out. For V, J and clone size, that table is used; D and trimming come from the DNA. The table lists tens of thousands of clones, 89% of them singletons. This receptor was obtained from a man in his 70s with active or convalescent COVID-19. Sequencing input: peripheral blood.

CDR3 nucleotide sequence: TGTGCCAGCAGCGGAGCCGGGACAGGGGTTTCTTTTAATTCACCCCTCCACTTT. It encodes CASSGAGTGVSFNSPLHF. This sequence joins TRBV6-2 or TRBV6-3 and TRBJ1-6; 10 bases are a match to TRBD1. The germline CDR1 and CDR2 sequences are MNHEY and SVGEGT. The CDR3 length is 18 residues. The J segment lost 6 bases and the V segment lost 6 bases, leaving 14 bases of the junction unmatched.